These 25 T cell receptor beta chains share one sample of origin, sequenced in a study of cytomegalovirus exposure and HLA in healthy donors. Primers included in the PCR were 60 Vbeta and 13 Jbeta primers. Method: immunoSEQ multiplex PCR; TCRdb's copy keeps in-frame clones and lacks some. Counted here are 130,000 or so clones, 75% to 80% occurring once; the ten biggest clones make up over 0.9%. Sequenced sample: PBMCs. Receptors were obtained from a woman aged 55-70 years in good health and CMV-seronegative.

The CDR3 here is CASSLGRPLHQPQHF. CDR3 nucleotide sequence: TGTGCCAGCAGTTTAGGGAGACCCCTTCATCAGCCCCAGCATTTT. The chain combines TRBV28 with TRBJ1-5; no clear D. The CDR3 spans 15 residues. CDR1 and CDR2 from the germline V gene are MDHEN and SYDVKM. V was shortened by 2 bases and J by 5 bases, with 13 bases between the two germline ends.

The chain couples TRBV27 to TRBJ2-7; D gene uncertain. Germline values: CDR1 MNHEY, CDR2 SMNVEV (reference sequence). Deletions cut 7 bases from V and 1 base from J, with 5 bases between. The CDR3 runs to 11 residues. In nucleotides, the CDR3 is TGTGCCAGCACCTTATCCTACGAGCAGTACTTC. Protein: CASTLSYEQYF.

V gene TRBV7-7 combines with J gene TRBJ2-1; the match to TRBD2 covers 8 bases. The germline gives CDR1 SSHAT, CDR2 FNYEAQ (reference sequence). The trim removed 5 bases at V and 7 bases at J, leaving 10 bases unmatched. The CDR3 contains 15 residues. Here the CDR3 DNA reads TGTGCCAGCAGCACCCGGGGGGGCGCGGGTAATGAGCAGTTCTTC. This codes for CASSTRGGAGNEQFF.

This clone appeared a single time. CDR3: CASSADRGFPLHF. CDR3 nucleotides: TGTGCCAGCAGCGCGGACAGGGGCTTTCCCCTCCACTTT. The V and J genes are TRBV9 and TRBJ1-6, with 9 bases that match TRBD1. V trimming: 3 bases; J trimming: 13 bases; junction bases outside the gene matches: 5. From germline, CDR1 is SGDLS and CDR2 YYNGEE. This CDR3 is 13 amino acids long.

The chain carries TRBV5-1 and TRBJ2-7; 8 positions match TRBD2. The V and J ends lost 2 bases and 6 bases, in that order; junction bases with no gene match: 1. This CDR3 spans 12 amino acids. Germline values: CDR1 SGHRS, CDR2 YFSETQ. CDR3 protein: CASSFAGGEQYF. The CDR3 region has the DNA TGCGCCAGCAGCTTTGCGGGAGGCGAGCAGTACTTC.

This clone was recorded only once. The genes are TRBV5-6 and TRBJ2-1; D uncertain. Trimming took 0 bases from V and 9 from J, leaving 10 bases between them. The CDR3 consists of 13 residues. The V gene's germline CDR1 is SGHDT and CDR2 YYEEEE. CDR3 DNA sequence: TGTGCCAGCAGCTTGGATGGAGTCCCTGAGCAGTTCTTC. Translating gives CASSLDGVPEQFF. The complete variable domain, with remaining parts taken from reference TRBV5-6 and TRBJ2-1, reads DAGVTQSPTHLIKTRGQQVTLRCSPKSGHDTVSWYQQALGQGPQFIFQYYEEEERQRGNFPDRFSGHQFPNYSSELNVNALLLGDSALYLCASSLDGVPEQFFGPGTRLTVL.

The gene calls are TRBV7-2 and TRBJ1-1; possibly TRBD1 for D (5 bases). Germline V gives CDR1 SGHTA, CDR2 FQGNSA. This CDR3 is built from 14 residues. The V and J ends lost 5 bases and 6 bases respectively, with 16 bases between them. For the CDR3, the DNA is TGTGCCAGCAGCAAGCGCGGGGCCGTACCTGAAGCTTTCTTT. Its protein is CASSKRGAVPEAFF. Full variable domain (missing parts from reference TRBV7-2 and TRBJ1-1): GAGVSQSPSNKVTEKGKDVELRCDPISGHTALYWYRQSLGQGLEFLIYFQGNSAPDKSGLPSDRFSAERTGGSVSTLTIQRTQQEDSAVYLCASSKRGAVPEAFFGQGTRLTVV.

The chain recombines TRBV27 with TRBJ2-5; 13 bases align to TRBD2. CDR1 is MNHEY and CDR2 is SMNVEV in the germline V gene (reference sequence). The CDR3 is 15 amino acids. V was pared by 4 bases and J by 5 bases, with 4 bases of the junction left unmatched. The CDR3 DNA reads TGTGCCAGCAGTTCACTAGCGGGAGGGGAGGAGACCCAGTACTTC. Translated: CASSSLAGGEETQYF.

This chain links TRBV5-1 with TRBJ2-3; 9 nucleotides agree with TRBD2. Per the germline V gene, CDR1 is SGHRS and CDR2 is YFSETQ. With V trimmed by 2 bases and J by 3 bases, 7 bases remained unmatched. CDR3 length: 16 amino acids. CDR3 sequence (DNA): TGCGCCAGCAGCTTTTTGACTAGCGGAGGAACAGATACGCAGTATTTT. Protein product: CASSFLTSGGTDTQYF.

The genes are TRBV28 and TRBJ2-1; 10 bases align to TRBD2. CDR1 MDHEN and CDR2 SYDVKM come from the germline V gene. This CDR3 contains 14 residues. Trimming cost V 7 bases and J 9 bases; bases outside gene matches: 9. CDR3 sequence reads: CASNLSGGLGEQFF. DNA for the CDR3: TGTGCCAGCAATCTTAGCGGGGGGCTCGGTGAGCAGTTCTTC.

The chain couples TRBV10-3 to TRBJ1-6, with 9 bases aligning to TRBD1. CDR3 size: 15 residues. Germline V gene data show CDR1 as ENHRY and CDR2 as SYGVKD. V was pared by 8 bases and J by 5 bases, with 7 bases of the junction left unmatched. The CDR3 is CAIAPGQGNNSPLHF. The CDR3 nucleotides read TGTGCCATCGCACCGGGACAGGGTAATAATTCACCCCTCCACTTT.

The chain couples TRBV7-8 to TRBJ1-2; weak D call: TRBD1 (6 bases). Trimming took 1 base from V and 4 from J, leaving 13 bases between them. Per germline, CDR1 SGHVS and CDR2 FQNEAQ. The CDR3 has 15 amino acids. The CDR3 protein is CASSLGQGLTYGYTF. The CDR3 nucleotides read TGTGCCAGCAGCTTAGGGCAGGGGCTAACCTATGGCTACACCTTC.

This clone was seen just once. The chain is built from TRBV14 and TRBJ2-4; 8 nucleotides match TRBD1. Germline CDR1 is SGHDN and CDR2 is FVKESK. After removal of 3 bases from V and 0 bases from J, the junction contained 4 bases not matched to a gene. The CDR3 runs to 16 residues. Here the CDR3 DNA reads TGTGCCAGCAGCCAGACGACAGGGGTAGCCAAAAACATTCAGTACTTC. Translating it yields CASSQTTGVAKNIQYF.

The chain joins TRBV7-6 to TRBJ2-5; 9 bases align to TRBD1. This CDR3 spans 15 amino acids. J was trimmed by 4 bases and V by 5 bases; bases with no gene match: 8. Germline V lookup: CDR1 SGHVS, CDR2 FNYEAQ. The CDR3 loop reads CASSARGTGIETQYF. The CDR3 DNA follows: TGTGCCAGCAGCGCGAGAGGGACAGGGATAGAGACCCAGTACTTC.

The chain has TRBV19 and TRBJ1-1; D gene ambiguous. The CDR3 spans 13 residues. Per germline, CDR1 LNHDA and CDR2 SQIVND (reference sequence). Trimming cost V 5 bases and J 0 bases, with 7 bases left between them. CDR3 nucleotides: TGTGCCAGTAGTCCCTTTATGAACACTGAAGCTTTCTTT. This gives the protein CASSPFMNTEAFF.

V gene TRBV15 combines with J gene TRBJ1-1; D is perhaps TRBD1 (6 bases). Per the germline V gene, CDR1 is LNHNV and CDR2 is YYDKDF (reference sequence). The V end lost 3 bases, the J end lost 9 bases, and 11 bases lay between the germline ends. The length of the CDR3 is 12 residues. The CDR3 nucleotides are TGTGCCACCAGCAGGACAGGTTTAAAAGCTTTCTTT. It translates to CATSRTGLKAFF.

The chain carries TRBV7-6 and TRBJ1-2; 8 nucleotides align to TRBD1. After removal of 5 bases from V and 2 bases from J, the junction contained 4 bases not matched to a gene. The CDR3 runs 14 residues. CDR1 SGHVS and CDR2 FNYEAQ come from the germline V gene. CDR3 protein: CASSPRDRNYGYTF. For the CDR3, the DNA is TGTGCCAGCAGCCCCCGGGACAGGAACTATGGCTACACCTTC.

The chain links TRBV7-3 to TRBJ2-5; D remains ambiguous. Germline V lookup: CDR1 SGHTA, CDR2 FQGTGA. V was clipped by 3 bases and J by 5 bases, with 10 bases between them. The CDR3 contains 13 residues. This chain's CDR3 is CASSFNEVETQYF. The CDR3 DNA reads as TGTGCCAGCAGCTTTAATGAGGTGGAGACCCAGTACTTC. Full variable domain (missing parts from reference TRBV7-3 and TRBJ2-5): GAGVSQTPSNKVTEKGKYVELRCDPISGHTALYWYRQSLGQGPEFLIYFQGTGAADDSGLPNDRFFAVRPEGSVSTLKIQRTERGDSAVYLCASSFNEVETQYFGPGTRLLVL.

The rearrangement links TRBV11-1 to TRBJ2-4; 9 bases match TRBD1. Trimming cost V 5 bases and J 2 bases; bases outside gene matches: 10. The germline V gene encodes CDR1 SGHAT and CDR2 FQDESV (reference sequence). CDR3 length: 17 residues. CDR3 protein: CASSLVGQGTTKNIQYF. In DNA form, the CDR3 reads TGTGCCAGCAGCCTTGTCGGACAGGGGACTACCAAAAACATTCAGTACTTC.

The V call is TRBV6-5, the J call TRBJ2-3, with 8 bases aligning to TRBD2. CDR1 and CDR2 (germline): MNHEY, SVGAGI. Trimming removed 6 bases from V and 3 bases from J; junction bases left unmatched: 5. The CDR3 spans 14 residues. The CDR3 sequence is CASSRSGGTDTQYF. In nucleotides, the CDR3 is TGTGCCAGCAGCCGCAGCGGGGGTACAGATACGCAGTATTTT.

The chain has TRBV29-1 and TRBJ2-1, with 7 nucleotides matching TRBD2. From germline, CDR1 is SQVTM and CDR2 ANQGSEA. Trimming took 7 bases from V and 5 from J; bases not matched to a gene: 14. This CDR3 is built from 15 residues. The CDR3 DNA reads as TGCAGCGGAACCGGGACTACCAACGTCGACAATGAGCAGTTCTTC. It codes for CSGTGTTNVDNEQFF.

The chain links TRBV6-1 to TRBJ1-5; D gene ambiguous. CDR3 length: 15 residues. Germline CDR1 reads MNHNS; CDR2 reads SASEGT. V was clipped by 7 bases and J by 7 bases, with 20 bases between them. CDR3 sequence (DNA): TGTGCCAGCATTTTAGAGGGTCGCTCGGGACAGCCCCAGCATTTT. This codes for CASILEGRSGQPQHF.

The V gene is TRBV28, the J gene TRBJ1-5; the match to TRBD1 covers 7 bases. Looked up from germline, CDR1 is MDHEN and CDR2 is SYDVKM. The junction had 3 bases not matched to a gene; V was cut back by 6 bases and J by 7 bases. The CDR3 is 12 residues long. The CDR3 bases are TGTGCCAGCAGCCCCAGGGGGCAGCCCCAGCATTTT. This sequence encodes CASSPRGQPQHF.

This chain links TRBV28 with TRBJ1-5; TRBD1 aligns across 7 bases. The CDR3 covers 14 residues. With 6 bases clipped from V and 5 bases from J, the junction kept 7 bases outside the gene matches. Germline V lookup: CDR1 MDHEN, CDR2 SYDVKM. The CDR3 reads CASRSGQEDQPQHF. The CDR3 nucleotides are TGTGCCAGCAGATCCGGACAGGAGGATCAGCCCCAGCATTTT.

This clone was detected once. This chain links TRBV27 with TRBJ2-1; the match to TRBD2 covers 7 bases. Trimming removed 1 base from V and 0 bases from J; junction bases left unmatched: 3. CDR1 MNHEY and CDR2 SMNVEV come from the germline V gene (reference sequence). CDR3 length equals 16 residues. CDR3 sequence reads: CASSLYPSGSYNEQFF. In nucleotides, the CDR3 is TGTGCCAGCAGTTTATACCCTAGCGGCTCCTACAATGAGCAGTTCTTC.